These 4 T cell receptor beta chains were sequenced from one sample in a study of tumor-infiltrating lymphocytes in localized non-small cell lung cancer. Some clones are missing from TCRdb's copy, which holds only in-frame ones; the method was immunoSEQ multiplex PCR. Here the sample spans more than 20,000 clones, just under 75% being singletons. The sequencing input was lung tumor tissue. These receptors all stem from a human donor with non-small cell lung cancer.

The chain couples TRBV10-3 to TRBJ1-6, with D hard to call. Germline V lookup: CDR1 ENHRY, CDR2 SYGVKD. The CDR3 length is 14 residues. Deletions cut 11 bases from V and 9 bases from J, with 20 bases between. The CDR3 sequence: CACGGSSSGSPLHF. The CDR3 DNA sequence: TGTGCCTGCGGAGGGTCCTCCTCGGGTTCACCCCTCCACTTT.

The chain is built from TRBV19 and TRBJ1-1; no clear D gene. The CDR3 has 11 amino acids. Germline V gene lookup returns CDR1 LNHDA and CDR2 SQIVND (reference sequence). V was clipped by 10 bases and J by 4 bases, with 10 bases between them. CDR3 residues: CATGGSTEAFF. The CDR3 bases are TGTGCCACGGGTGGGAGCACTGAAGCTTTCTTT.

V gene TRBV19 combines with J gene TRBJ1-2; 8 nucleotides line up with TRBD1. There are 17 residues in the CDR3. With 3 bases clipped from V and 4 bases from J, the junction kept 13 bases outside the gene matches. Looked up from germline, CDR1 is LNHDA and CDR2 is SQIVND (reference sequence). CDR3 DNA sequence: TGTGCCAGTAGTATTTCGTCAGGGGGCGTAATGTTCTATGGCTACACCTTC. This translates into CASSISSGGVMFYGYTF.

This chain uses TRBV5-1 with TRBJ2-3; TRBD2 aligns across 9 bases. CDR3 length: 14 residues. V lost 2 bases, J lost 5 bases, and 3 bases stayed unmatched. CDR1 is SGHRS, CDR2 YFSETQ, per germline. CDR3 coding DNA: TGCGCCAGCAGCTTTAGCGGGGGTAGAGATACGCAGTATTTT. The encoded protein is CASSFSGGRDTQYF.